This T cell receptor beta chain is drawn from a study of post-analysis software for immune sequencing data. The study, taken as a whole, reports: There were five TRBV segments more frequent in patients than controls, and TRBV5-6, TRBV5-1 and TRBV20-1 were among them. Diversity measured as normalized Chao1 was significantly lower in multiple sclerosis patients than in controls. Samples from one preparation batch, clustered by F measure, grouped strongly together.

The V end lost 3 bases, the J end lost 7 bases, and 16 bases lay between the germline ends. The CDR3 extends over 13 amino acids. CDR1 is DFQATT, CDR2 SNEGSKA, per germline (reference sequence). Remarks on this clonotype: As yet, its antigen is unknown.

Unique molecular identifiers were built into the TCR beta cDNA libraries. TCRdb used MiXCR to reprocess the PCR reads, holding one entry per CDR3 protein. The table has roughly 620,000 distinct CDR3 sequences, 40% to 50% seen once. This sequence joins TRBV20-1 and TRBJ2-7; D is unresolved. The sequence came from a girl between 10 and 17 years old with multiple sclerosis. Sequencing was carried out using blood. CDR3 bases: TGCAGTGCTAGTGATTTCAGTGAAAGGGAGCAGTACTTC. Amino acids: CSASDFSEREQYF.